These T cell receptor beta chains were read from a single sample in a study of cytomegalovirus exposure and HLA in healthy donors. This table comes from immunoSEQ multiplex PCR, and its TCRdb copy is limited to in-frame clones, with some not included. The sample records approximately 75,000 clones, about 66% being singletons. The sequencing input was PBMCs. All receptors derive from a man aged 40-49 years in good health and CMV-seropositive. CDR3s include the opening cysteine and the closing phenylalanine or tryptophan. The D gene is left open where the match is weak. The size entry is marked missing in some rows and otherwise reads once, few, many or a size class.

v_gene	j_gene	abundance	d_gene	CDR3aa	CDR3nt
TRBV7-2	TRBJ2-1	-	TRBD1	CASSWEGGGYNEQFF	TGTGCCAGCAGCTGGGAAGGGGGCGGATACAATGAGCAGTTCTTC
TRBV5-1	TRBJ2-3	-	-	CASSLTTDTQYF	TGCGCCAGCAGCTTAACAACAGATACGCAGTATTTT
TRBV2	TRBJ1-2	-	TRBD1	CASSEDRTYGYTF	TGTGCCAGCAGTGAGGACAGGACTTATGGCTACACCTTC
TRBV19	TRBJ1-6	-	-	CASSRGVEFGSPLHF	TGTGCCAGTAGCCGGGGGGTAGAGTTCGGTTCACCCCTCCACTTT
TRBV5-6	TRBJ2-2	-	-	CASSLDGRDGTGELFF	TGTGCCAGCAGCTTGGATGGCAGGGATGGAACCGGGGAGCTGTTTTTT
TRBV6-5	TRBJ1-2	few	TRBD1	CATSGTDYGYTF	TGTGCCACCTCCGGGACAGACTATGGCTACACCTTC
TRBV19	TRBJ2-2	-	-	CASSPGIPGELFF	TGTGCCAGTAGCCCAGGAATACCGGGGGAGCTGTTTTTT
TRBV27	TRBJ1-4	-	-	CASSRLGATIDEKLFF	TGTGCCAGCAGTCGTTTGGGGGCGACAATAGATGAAAAACTGTTTTTT
TRBV28	TRBJ2-6	-	-	CASSFRSGANVLTF	TGTGCCAGCAGTTTTCGGTCGGGGGCCAACGTCCTGACTTTC
TRBV7-9	TRBJ1-3	-	-	CASSPGLATGNTIYF	TGTGCCAGCAGCCCAGGGCTGGCAACTGGAAACACCATATATTTT
TRBV11-3	TRBJ2-3	few	-	CASSLEALRTDTQYF	TGTGCCAGCAGCTTAGAGGCCCTGAGGACAGATACGCAGTATTTT
TRBV19	TRBJ1-6	-	TRBD1	CASSKRTGSSSYNSPLHF	TGTGCCAGTAGTAAACGGACAGGCTCGAGCTCCTATAATTCACCCCTCCACTTT
TRBV5-4	TRBJ2-5	few	-	CASSLIGQMIETQYF	TGTGCCAGCAGCTTAATAGGACAAATGATAGAGACCCAGTACTTC
TRBV5-1	TRBJ1-2	-	-	CASSRDRTNYGYTF	TGCGCCAGCAGCAGAGACAGGACTAACTATGGCTACACCTTC
TRBV30	TRBJ2-3	-	-	CAWSVRRGTDTQYF	TGTGCCTGGAGTGTGCGGCGGGGCACAGATACGCAGTATTTT
TRBV5-8	TRBJ2-7	few	-	CASSQRGRGAYEQYF	TGTGCCAGCAGCCAGAGGGGCAGGGGGGCCTACGAGCAGTACTTC
TRBV2	TRBJ1-6	once	-	CASSRIRLESPLHF	TGTGCCAGCAGTCGGATCCGGTTGGAGTCGCCCCTCCACTTT
TRBV7-2	TRBJ2-7	-	-	CASSLALGGDEQYF	TGTGCCAGCAGCTTAGCCTTGGGCGGGGACGAGCAGTACTTC
TRBV30	TRBJ1-2	-	TRBD1	CAWGDRGRGYGYTF	TGTGCCTGGGGGGACAGGGGCCGGGGGTATGGCTACACCTTC
TRBV7-3	TRBJ2-3	-	TRBD1	CASSLGQGSDTQYF	TGTGCCAGCAGCTTGGGACAGGGATCAGATACGCAGTATTTT
TRBV6-1	TRBJ2-2	few	TRBD1	CASEPGGPGELFF	TGTGCCAGCGAACCAGGGGGCCCCGGGGAGCTGTTTTTT
TRBV4-1	TRBJ2-3	-	TRBD1	CASSHKGVGIGTDSTDTQYF	TGCGCCAGCAGCCACAAGGGGGTGGGGATAGGGACAGACAGCACAGATACGCAGTATTTT
TRBV30	TRBJ2-1	-	TRBD2	CAWFQGTSSYNEQFF	TGTGCCTGGTTTCAAGGGACTAGCTCCTACAATGAGCAGTTCTTC
TRBV18	TRBJ1-1	-	TRBD1	CASSPDRVNTEAFF	TGTGCCAGCTCACCGGACAGGGTGAACACTGAAGCTTTCTTT
TRBV5-4	TRBJ2-7	-	TRBD2	CASSSVAGECPYEQYF	TGTGCCAGCAGCTCCGTAGCGGGGGAATGCCCCTACGAGCAGTACTTC
TRBV18	TRBJ1-1	-	-	CASSPSWGWTDTEAFF	TGTGCCAGCTCACCTTCCTGGGGCTGGACAGACACTGAAGCTTTCTTT
TRBV2	TRBJ2-5	-	TRBD2	CASRSGLAGFSGDEETQYF	TGTGCCAGCAGGTCGGGACTAGCGGGGTTCTCAGGGGACGAAGAGACCCAGTACTTC
TRBV27	TRBJ2-7	-	-	CASRVGRYSYEQYF	TGTGCCAGCAGGGTGGGGCGCTACTCCTACGAGCAGTACTTC
TRBV5-6	TRBJ2-1	-	-	CASSPRTLPSYNEQFF	TGTGCCAGCAGCCCACGGACTTTGCCATCCTACAATGAGCAGTTCTTC
TRBV28	TRBJ1-1	-	TRBD1	CASRQMTGAGPAAFF	TGTGCCAGCAGACAGATGACAGGGGCAGGCCCGGCAGCTTTCTTT
TRBV2	TRBJ2-5	-	TRBD1	CASSEITGEETQYF	TGTGCCAGCAGTGAAATAACAGGGGAAGAGACCCAGTACTTC
TRBV4-1	TRBJ2-7	-	TRBD1	CASSPGTGYSYEQYF	TGCGCCAGCAGCCCGGGGACAGGGTACTCCTACGAGCAGTACTTC
TRBV27	TRBJ1-2	few	TRBD1	CASSSAPSGGNYGYTF	TGTGCCAGCAGTTCGGCCCCCTCAGGGGGCAACTATGGCTACACCTTC
TRBV11-2	TRBJ2-3	-	TRBD1	CASSAGTEGTQYF	TGTGCCAGCAGCGCTGGGACAGAAGGTACGCAGTATTTT
TRBV19	TRBJ1-3	-	-	CASSSNSRGDTIYF	TGTGCCAGTTCGTCGAACTCGCGCGGGGACACCATATATTTT
TRBV6-5	TRBJ1-1	-	-	CASRVSLNTEAFF	TGTGCCAGCAGGGTCAGTTTGAACACTGAAGCTTTCTTT
TRBV19	TRBJ2-3	-	TRBD2	CASSIAGGLVSTDTQYF	TGTGCCAGTAGTATTGCGGGGGGGCTTGTAAGCACAGATACGCAGTATTTT
TRBV12-5	TRBJ1-3	-	-	CASGHSSGNTIYF	TGTGCTAGTGGCCACAGCTCTGGAAACACCATATATTTT
TRBV27	TRBJ1-4	-	TRBD1	CASSLWSGQADEKLFF	TGTGCCAGCAGTTTATGGTCAGGACAGGCAGATGAAAAACTGTTTTTT
TRBV27	TRBJ2-7	-	TRBD1	CASSSGQGLYEQYF	TGTGCCAGCAGTTCGGGACAGGGCCTATACGAGCAGTACTTC
TRBV4-3	TRBJ1-2	-	-	CASSRSGVDGYTF	TGCGCCAGCAGCCGCTCGGGGGTAGATGGCTACACCTTC
TRBV10-3	TRBJ1-1	-	-	CATRQYEAGVTLRNTEAFF	TGTGCCACCCGCCAGTATGAGGCAGGGGTAACGTTAAGGAACACTGAAGCTTTCTTT
TRBV7-2	TRBJ1-2	-	TRBD1	CASSPDRAYGYTF	TGTGCCAGCAGTCCTGACAGGGCCTATGGCTACACCTTC
TRBV11-3	TRBJ2-1	few	TRBD2	CASSPSGLGTRGVHEQFF	TGTGCCAGCAGCCCATCCGGTTTGGGGACTAGGGGGGTCCATGAGCAGTTCTTC
TRBV28	TRBJ2-7	few	-	CASSNLVGGPAYEQYF	TGTGCCAGCAGTAACTTAGTTGGAGGCCCCGCATACGAGCAGTACTTC